A selection of T cell receptor beta chains follows, all from one sample in a study of regulatory T cells in long-lasting Graves disease. One entry per CDR3 protein, called by TCRdb with MiXCR from the multiplex PCR reads. Among about 240,000 distinct CDR3 sequences, just over 20% were seen once, and the ten largest hold approximately 14%. Here the sequenced sample was peripheral blood mononuclear cells (PBMCs), taken at new diagnosis, from a patient treated with antithyroid drugs. The receptors were gathered from a female donor with Graves disease. The CDR3 runs from the conserved cysteine through the conserved F or W. A D gene is named only where the DNA matches it firmly. Rows may omit the clone size; those that give it use once, few, many or a size class.

many,NA,14,TRBJ2-2,TRBV6-1,CASSVSQNTGELFF,TGTGCCAGCAGTGTTTCGCAGAACACCGGGGAGCTGTTTTTT
many,NA,14,TRBJ2-1,TRBV7-2,CASSLGRRLYEQFF,TGTGCCAGCAGCTTAGGTCGACGTTTGTATGAGCAGTTCTTC
many,NA,16,TRBJ2-2,TRBV5-1,CASSLVVSTNTGELFF,TGCGCCAGCAGCTTGGTGGTTTCCACGAACACCGGGGAGCTGTTTTTT
many,NA,14,TRBJ2-5,TRBV14,CASGEGVSQETQYF,TGTGCCAGCGGGGAAGGAGTCAGCCAAGAGACCCAGTACTTC
many,NA,13,TRBJ2-5,TRBV12-3/TRBV12-4,CASKGRNQETQYF,TGTGCCAGCAAGGGGCGAAACCAAGAGACCCAGTACTTC
many,NA,13,TRBJ2-3,TRBV24-1,CATRQGSTDTQYF,TGTGCCACCCGCCAGGGGAGCACAGATACGCAGTATTTT
NA,NA,14,TRBJ2-5,TRBV6-2/TRBV6-3,CASTDMGAEETQYF,TGTGCCAGCACCGACATGGGGGCCGAAGAGACCCAGTACTTC
few,NA,13,TRBJ1-1,TRBV7-8,CASSLYRRPEAFF,TGTGCCAGCAGCTTATACCGAAGACCTGAAGCTTTCTTT
many,NA,14,TRBJ1-1,TRBV28,CASSLYRSQTEAFF,TGTGCCAGCAGTTTGTATCGCAGCCAGACTGAAGCTTTCTTT
many,TRBD2,16,TRBJ2-3,TRBV7-3,CASSPASGRTPDTQYF,TGTGCCAGCAGCCCCGCTAGCGGGAGAACCCCAGATACGCAGTATTTT
many,NA,14,TRBJ1-6,TRBV28,CASTDRANNSPLHF,TGTGCCAGCACCGACCGGGCTAATAATTCACCCCTCCACTTT
many,TRBD1,16,TRBJ2-7,TRBV28,CASSPQGARILGEQYF,TGTGCCAGCAGTCCCCAGGGGGCTCGGATCCTCGGGGAGCAGTACTTC
NA,TRBD2,15,TRBJ2-3,TRBV20-1,CSAIGTSGSTDTQYF,TGCAGTGCTATTGGGACTAGCGGGAGCACAGATACGCAGTATTTT
many,TRBD2,16,TRBJ2-7,TRBV3-1,CASSQLRTSGTYEQYF,TGTGCCAGCAGCCAACTTAGGACTAGCGGGACCTACGAGCAGTACTTC
many,NA,14,TRBJ1-6,TRBV6-2/TRBV6-3,CASSDGRNNSPLHF,TGTGCCAGCAGTGACGGACGGAACAATTCACCCCTCCACTTT
many,NA,14,TRBJ2-7,TRBV28,CASSLAGTTREQYF,TGTGCCAGCAGTTTAGCGGGGACCACGAGGGAGCAGTACTTC